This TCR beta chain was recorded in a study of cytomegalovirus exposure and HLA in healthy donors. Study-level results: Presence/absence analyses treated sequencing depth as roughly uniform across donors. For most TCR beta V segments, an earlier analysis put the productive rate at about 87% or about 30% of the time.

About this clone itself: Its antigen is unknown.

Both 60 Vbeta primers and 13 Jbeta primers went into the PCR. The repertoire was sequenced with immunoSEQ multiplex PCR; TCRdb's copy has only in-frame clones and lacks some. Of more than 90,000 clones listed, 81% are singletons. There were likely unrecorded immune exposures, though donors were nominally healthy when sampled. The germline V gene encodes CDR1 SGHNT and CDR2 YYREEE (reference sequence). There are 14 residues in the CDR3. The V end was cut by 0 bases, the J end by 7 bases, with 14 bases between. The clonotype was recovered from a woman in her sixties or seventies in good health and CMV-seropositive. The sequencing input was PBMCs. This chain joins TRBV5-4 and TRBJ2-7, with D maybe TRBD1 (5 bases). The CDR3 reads CASSLVPGYSEQYF. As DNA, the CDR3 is TGTGCCAGCAGCTTGGTTCCAGGGTACTCGGAGCAGTACTTC.